This T cell receptor (beta chain) is drawn from a study of blood T cell repertoires in COVID-19. On the study more broadly: Whether acute or convalescent, the COVID-19 samples came from the United States, Italy and Spain. The analysed material was cDNA or gDNA that came from T cells, B-cell-depleted T cells, or PBMCs.

Original analysis: Scientists estimated how many nucleated cells there were by amplifying reference gene primers. Clones were read by immunoSEQ multiplex PCR, and TCRdb kept only the in-frame ones, dropping some. For V, J and clone size, that table is used; D and trimming come from the DNA. This sample yields over 80,000 clones, of which roughly 87% are seen a single time; 7.3% belongs to the top ten. The sample taken for sequencing was peripheral blood. This clonotype was sampled from a man in his 70s with acute or convalescent COVID-19.

Written as DNA, the CDR3 is TGTGCCAGCAGCTTACAATTGGGAGCTGGAAACACCATATATTTT. This gives the protein CASSLQLGAGNTIYF. The chain couples TRBV7-2 to TRBJ1-3; no clear D. V lost 2 bases, J lost 2 bases, and 10 bases lay in between. The CDR3 totals 15 residues. Per germline, CDR1 SGHTA and CDR2 FQGNSA.